The next 12 T cell receptor beta chains were all read from a single sample in a study of control samples from healthy donors and cancer patients. The data were produced by immunoSEQ multiplex PCR, yet TCRdb's version contains in-frame clones alone and is incomplete. The sample has more than 65,000 clones, 84% seen once. The sample comprised blood. The origin of the receptors is a man aged 50 to 60 in good health.

The J gene is TRBJ2-1, the V gene TRBV3-1 (or the pseudogene TRBV3-2); no definite D call. Trimming cost V 3 bases and J 0 bases, with 9 bases left between them. Looked up from germline, CDR1 is LGHDT and CDR2 is YNNKEL (reference sequence). The CDR3 contains 15 residues. Here the CDR3 reads CASSQDPSSYNEQFF. CDR3 bases: TGTGCCAGCAGCCAGGACCCGAGCTCCTACAATGAGCAGTTCTTC.

The rearrangement joins TRBV4-2 to TRBJ1-3; 7 bases align to TRBD1. Germline V CDR1 and CDR2: LGHNA, YNFKEQ. V lost 1 base to trimming and J lost 5 bases; unmatched junction nucleotides: 8. This CDR3 has 16 amino acids. The CDR3 is CASSQGAYRGRNTIYF. As DNA, the CDR3 is TGTGCCAGCAGCCAAGGGGCCTACAGGGGACGAAACACCATATATTTT.

The chain joins TRBV3-1 (or the pseudogene TRBV3-2) to TRBJ2-1; 11 bases agree with TRBD2. Germline assignment: CDR1 LGHDT and CDR2 YNNKEL (reference sequence). With 2 bases clipped from V and 7 bases from J, the junction kept 7 bases outside the gene matches. The CDR3 runs 16 residues. The CDR3 sequence is CASSQLTSGRGNEQFF. CDR3 in DNA: TGTGCCAGCAGCCAATTAACTAGCGGGAGAGGAAATGAGCAGTTCTTC.

The rearrangement uses TRBV18 and TRBJ1-6; D unclear. Germline V gene data show CDR1 as KGHSH and CDR2 as LQKENI. The V end lost 1 base, the J end lost 5 bases, and 9 bases lay between the germline ends. The CDR3 extends over 15 amino acids. CDR3 DNA: TGTGCCAGCTCACCACTGGGAACGAATAATTCACCCCTCCACTTT. This codes for CASSPLGTNNSPLHF.

The rearrangement joins TRBV9 to TRBJ2-3; D remains ambiguous. V was cut by 3 bases and J by 4 bases, with 9 bases left in between. The CDR3 is 13 amino acids. The germline V gene encodes CDR1 SGDLS and CDR2 YYNGEE. CDR3 in DNA: TGTGCCAGCAGCGCTTACGCTTCAGATACGCAGTATTTT. Translating gives CASSAYASDTQYF.

The chain recombines TRBV3-1 (or the pseudogene TRBV3-2) with TRBJ2-1; TRBD2 matches 14 bases. The germline V gene encodes CDR1 LGHDT and CDR2 YNNKEL (reference sequence). The CDR3 is 13 residues long. J lost 13 bases, V lost 4 bases, and 3 bases had no gene match. The DNA of the CDR3 is TGTGCCAGCAGCCCCGGACTAGCGGGGGGCCAGTTCTTC. Amino acids: CASSPGLAGGQFF.

Here the CDR3 reads CASRKQYTGELFF. The CDR3 region has the DNA TGTGCCAGCAGGAAACAGTACACCGGGGAGCTGTTTTTT. This chain joins TRBV12-3 or TRBV12-4 and TRBJ2-2; D is ambiguous. Deletions cut 6 bases from V and 3 bases from J, with 8 bases between. The CDR3 extends over 13 amino acids.

V is TRBV30 and J is TRBJ2-1; 7 bases align to TRBD2. V was pared by 2 bases and J by 7 bases, with 8 bases of the junction left unmatched. The CDR3 is made up of 14 amino acids. Germline CDR1 reads GTSNPN; CDR2 reads SVGIG (reference sequence). The CDR3 nucleotides are TGTGCCTGGAGTTGGGTTGGCGGGGGAAATGAGCAGTTCTTC. It translates to CAWSWVGGGNEQFF.

The chain has TRBV5-6 and TRBJ1-1, with D unclear. This CDR3 has 13 residues. Trimming stripped 4 bases from V and 5 bases from J, with 12 bases between. In germline, CDR1 is SGHDT, CDR2 YYEEEE. The DNA for the CDR3 is TGTGCCAGCAGCACGTACACCCCAACTGAAGCTTTCTTT. The encoded protein is CASSTYTPTEAFF. The full variable domain, in which reference TRBV5-6 and TRBJ1-1 provide the parts outside the CDR3, is DAGVTQSPTHLIKTRGQQVTLRCSPKSGHDTVSWYQQALGQGPQFIFQYYEEEERQRGNFPDRFSGHQFPNYSSELNVNALLLGDSALYLCASSTYTPTEAFFGQGTRLTVV.

This chain connects TRBV7-2 to TRBJ2-5; D assignment may be TRBD1 or TRBD2 (5 bases each). With 4 bases removed from V and 5 bases from J, the gap between germline ends came to 14 bases. Germline V CDR1 and CDR2: SGHTA, FQGNSA. CDR3 length: 14 residues. The CDR3 bases are TGTGCCAGCAGCTCGCCACCCGGGGCGGAGACCCAGTACTTC. Translation: CASSSPPGAETQYF.

The V gene is TRBV9, the J gene TRBJ2-3; the match to TRBD2 covers 7 bases. V trimming: 4 bases; J trimming: 0 bases; junction bases outside the gene matches: 8. This CDR3 is 16 amino acids long. Germline lookup yields CDR1 SGDLS and CDR2 YYNGEE. The CDR3 bases are TGTGCCAGCAGCCCTCAGACTAGCAGCAGCACAGATACGCAGTATTTT. As protein: CASSPQTSSSTDTQYF.

This clone was recorded only once. The chain combines TRBV14 with TRBJ2-1, with 10 bases lining up with TRBD2. The length of the CDR3 is 15 residues. Germline trimming cut 3 bases from V and 7 bases from J; bases unmatched to any gene: 6. CDR1 and CDR2 (germline): SGHDN, FVKESK. The CDR3 DNA is TGTGCCAGCAGCCACTCTAGCGGGAGAAGGAATGAGCAGTTCTTC. It codes for CASSHSSGRRNEQFF.